This TCR beta chain was recovered during a study of T-cell memory formation after mild COVID-19. Study outcomes and limitations: Researchers report contracting CD4+ clones mostly in CM and EM, with CD8+ clones in EMRA.

This clonotype showed up just a few times. The antigen remains undetermined. This CDR3 is 16 amino acids long. Germline-derived CDR1 and CDR2 are SGHTA and FQGTGA. V was clipped by 1 base and J by 8 bases; unmatched bases: 9. A single record per CDR3 protein comes from TCRdb applying MiXCR to the 5' RACE reads. Altogether 300,000 to 400,000 distinct CDR3 sequences are present, roughly an eighth being singletons, with the ten largest covering about 22%. This chain connects TRBV7-3 to TRBJ2-1, with TRBD2 matching over 9 bases. What was sequenced was PBMCs or a T cell subset sorted from them (not recorded which). The receptor's source is a man aged 18 to 29 who had mild COVID-19 (a few samples of this study predate the infection). Cell type and time point are not known. The CDR3 nucleotides are TGTGCCAGCAGCTTAAATCCGGGACTAGCAGCCGATGAGCAGTTCTTC. This encodes CASSLNPGLAADEQFF.